Below, one T cell receptor beta chain is given with its context. This clonotype was counted ten times or more. The antigen it binds to is not known. No per-base quality is available; no much larger clone lies one base away. The germline ends are 13 bases apart after V is trimmed by 5 bases and J by 0 bases. Sequences MNHEY (CDR1) and SVGAGI (CDR2) are obtained from the germline V gene. Including the terminal cysteine and phenylalanine, the CDR3 comprises 15 residues. The CDR3 DNA has 45 bases and is translated from base 1. These data belong to a study of spatial heterogeneity in lung cancer (dated by TCRdb to the late 2010s). Context from the whole study: Beta-chain transcripts were consistently detected in greater numbers than alpha-chain transcripts, which likely reflected higher beta-chain transcript abundance. In the raw uncorrected reads, each unique combination of TCR and UMI appeared more than ten times on average. The study quantitatively compared TCR alpha and beta repertoires across multiple tumor regions, matched nontumor lung and blood in non-small cell lung cancer. Nonsynonymous mutation counts, determined by whole-exome sequencing of tumor tissue, were related to features of the TCR repertoire. Both alpha and beta chains were TCR-sequenced in samples taken at surgery, namely 220 tumor regions, more than 62 matched nontumor lung samples and 56 PBMC samples.

Libraries came from 5' RACE. Sequencing instrument: NextSeq 500. The TCR library protocol attached a unique molecular identifier to each TCR cDNA molecule to allow correction of PCR and sequencing errors. Per the authors' processing: TCR identification, UMI-based error correction and CDR3 extraction were all carried out with Decombinator tools. TCRs above a frequency of 2 per 1,000, corresponding to the top 1% of the tumor frequency distribution, were defined as expanded. Each repertoire was subsampled 100 times to 5,000 TCRs, after which Renyi diversity was computed with the R vegan package. CDR3 similarity networks were built from amino acid triplet string-kernel similarity, with CDR3s being connected when pairwise similarity was above 0.82. TCRdb reprocessing: public reads trimmed at Q25 with fastp, clones called with MiXCR, in-frame beta chains kept. For every CDR3 protein sequence, its rows merge into one entry that carries the most common genes and DNA. The V and J calls were not made by the authors but by TCRdb's processing. The sample table holds about 21,000 distinct CDR3 sequences, of which 4.5% to 5.5% were seen once. Approximately 7.4% of the sample is held by the ten biggest clonotypes.

Study-wide findings and limitations: Ubiquitous expanded tumor TCRs showed up in blood more often at tumor resection than at routine follow-up. Confirming at a functional level the hypothesis that regional TCRs recognize regional mutations was considered to require additional single-cell paired TCR alpha and beta sequencing.

Explained via the paper, the time point label denotes: sample taken at primary tumor resection. Donors were 70 or so patients with early-stage, untreated non-small cell lung cancer from the lung TRACERx cohort. TCR sequencing used whole RNA extracted from tumor and nontumor lung tissue, or from cryopreserved PBMC samples, without cell sorting. A patient was chosen for TCR sequencing only when enough RNA was available from at least two tumor regions. The chain uses TRBV6-5 and TRBJ1-1; TRBD1 could be the D gene, as 5 bases match. The receptor was derived from a male donor with early-stage non-small cell lung cancer. This sample comprised PBMCs, obtained at surgery. CDR3 protein: CASSNPQGLNTEAFF. The DNA is as follows: TGTGCCAGCAGTAACCCTCAGGGACTGAACACTGAAGCTTTCTTT.